This entry is about one TCR beta chain. Deep-level running was used for the assay. Replicate PCRs run on unsorted PBMC used about 0.3 ug DNA, which was approximately 30,000 T cell genomes. Using immunoSEQ multiplex PCR, the repertoire was profiled, and TCRdb retains in-frame clones only, with some absent. The top ten clones hold approximately 12% of a sample with about 510,000 clones, about 80% of them seen once. This sample stems from a study of shared clonotypes between healthy human individuals. Trimming removed 1 base at V and 3 bases at J, with 7 bases between. Germline CDR1 is LGHNA and CDR2 is YSLEER. CDR3 length equals 13 residues.

The sequencing input was PBMCs. The TCR was taken from a woman in her thirties or forties in good health. Some clones in this sample may be carry-over from other donors' samples. The genes are TRBV4-3 and TRBJ2-7; D is uncertain. Written as DNA, the CDR3 is TGCGCCAGCAGCCAAGTAGCTTACTACGAGCAGTACTTC. Protein product: CASSQVAYYEQYF.